This is a list of T cell receptor beta chains from one sample in a study of CD8 T cells in Susac syndrome. TCRdb recomputed calls from the immunoSEQ multiplex PCR reads with MiXCR, one row per CDR3 protein. The sample lists roughly 200,000 distinct CDR3 sequences, approximately 95% seen once, with 0.1% in the top ten. The sequenced sample consisted of CD4+ T cells from PBMCs. Every receptor here comes from a human donor in good health. The conserved cysteine and the conserved F or W are not part of the CDR3 here.

j_gene: TRBJ1-5; v_gene: TRBV4-1; CDR3aa: ASSQPGPGDQPQH
j_gene: TRBJ2-5; v_gene: TRBV5-1; CDR3aa: ASSFPKDLPTTSPETQY
j_gene: TRBJ1-2; v_gene: TRBV24-1; CDR3aa: ATSDSPGGDYGYT
j_gene: TRBJ1-2; v_gene: TRBV12-3/TRBV12-4; CDR3aa: ASSFGVQGSYGYT
j_gene: TRBJ1-1; v_gene: TRBV12-3/TRBV12-4; CDR3aa: ASSLRADTEAF
j_gene: TRBJ1-6; v_gene: TRBV15; CDR3aa: ATSRDPPSPLH
j_gene: TRBJ2-1; v_gene: TRBV6-5; CDR3aa: ASSYSGPRGVYNEQF
j_gene: TRBJ1-5; v_gene: TRBV3-1; CDR3aa: ASSQGQGGNQPQH
j_gene: TRBJ1-2; v_gene: TRBV7-9; CDR3aa: ASSLSDLYGYT
j_gene: TRBJ1-2; v_gene: TRBV5-1; CDR3aa: ASSSRTGYGYT
j_gene: TRBJ2-1; v_gene: TRBV12-3/TRBV12-4; CDR3aa: ASSHGAGNFNEQF
j_gene: TRBJ1-5; v_gene: TRBV2; CDR3aa: ASSETAWQSNQPQH
j_gene: TRBJ1-1; v_gene: TRBV19; CDR3aa: ATKGGAPMAF
j_gene: TRBJ1-1; v_gene: TRBV4-3; CDR3aa: ASSQAGQGAEAF
j_gene: TRBJ2-3; v_gene: TRBV15; CDR3aa: ATSRDTASGGATDTQY
j_gene: TRBJ2-7; v_gene: TRBV2; CDR3aa: ASHRVPGEQY
j_gene: TRBJ2-1; v_gene: TRBV27; CDR3aa: ASSGTSGPKDEQF
j_gene: TRBJ2-1; v_gene: TRBV28; CDR3aa: ASRRPPGDYNEQF
j_gene: TRBJ1-1; v_gene: TRBV6-4; CDR3aa: ASSATGGTEAF
j_gene: TRBJ1-1; v_gene: TRBV3-1; CDR3aa: ASSFRTGINTEAF
j_gene: TRBJ1-2; v_gene: TRBV30; CDR3aa: AWSNRGRDSNYGYT
j_gene: TRBJ2-7; v_gene: TRBV14; CDR3aa: ASSQGASGGLSSYEQY
j_gene: TRBJ1-1; v_gene: TRBV19; CDR3aa: ASSIRGAPEAF
j_gene: TRBJ2-5; v_gene: TRBV9; CDR3aa: ASSVFPAGAGETQY
j_gene: TRBJ2-7; v_gene: TRBV6-1; CDR3aa: ASSEKIGTSRYEQY
j_gene: TRBJ2-7; v_gene: TRBV27; CDR3aa: ASSLSTGMGYEQY
j_gene: TRBJ1-1; v_gene: TRBV29-1; CDR3aa: SVAPSVGPEAF
j_gene: TRBJ1-1; v_gene: TRBV9; CDR3aa: ASSTRQGLGEAF
j_gene: TRBJ1-6; v_gene: TRBV12-3/TRBV12-4; CDR3aa: ASRRQGAGNSPLH
j_gene: TRBJ1-5; v_gene: TRBV19; CDR3aa: ASSIKGSVNQPQH
j_gene: TRBJ1-2; v_gene: TRBV7-2; CDR3aa: ASSFPQGYGYT
j_gene: TRBJ1-1; v_gene: TRBV6-4; CDR3aa: ASSSQFGGTEAF
j_gene: TRBJ1-1; v_gene: TRBV29-1; CDR3aa: SPTNTEAF
j_gene: TRBJ2-5; v_gene: TRBV11-2; CDR3aa: ASSPGLDRETQY
j_gene: TRBJ1-5; v_gene: TRBV3-1; CDR3aa: ASSLGTGRSQPQH
j_gene: TRBJ1-1; v_gene: TRBV29-1; CDR3aa: SVGDPPTEAF
j_gene: TRBJ2-2; v_gene: TRBV29-1; CDR3aa: SVERWGTGELF
j_gene: TRBJ1-5; v_gene: TRBV2; CDR3aa: ASSVGGPGNQPQH
j_gene: TRBJ2-2; v_gene: TRBV6-2/TRBV6-3; CDR3aa: ASSPRRLTGELF
j_gene: TRBJ1-2; v_gene: TRBV14; CDR3aa: ASSQEWTDGYT
j_gene: TRBJ1-5; v_gene: TRBV29-1; CDR3aa: INPHQPQH
j_gene: TRBJ1-1; v_gene: TRBV9; CDR3aa: ASSVVATNTEAF
j_gene: TRBJ2-3; v_gene: TRBV20-1; CDR3aa: SARTGGADTQY
j_gene: TRBJ2-5; v_gene: TRBV7-6; CDR3aa: ASSLITGKETQY
j_gene: TRBJ2-7; v_gene: TRBV18; CDR3aa: ASSPRQGAASGGYEQY
j_gene: TRBJ2-2; v_gene: TRBV15; CDR3aa: ATSSGGQANTGELF